This T cell receptor (beta chain) came from a study of T cell changes during pregnancy in multiple sclerosis. V was pared by 3 bases and J by 9 bases, with 4 bases of the junction left unmatched. CDR3 length: 14 residues. CDR1 and CDR2 (germline): SGHTA, FQGTGA. The data were produced by immunoSEQ multiplex PCR, yet TCRdb's version contains in-frame clones alone and is incomplete. Counted here are 35,000 to 45,000 clones, about 90% occurring once; the ten biggest clones make up 0.56%. This TCR was sampled from a female donor with multiple sclerosis, enrolled in a pregnancy study. This material consisted of CD4+ T cells from peripheral blood mononuclear cells, taken before pregnancy. This chain uses TRBV7-3 with TRBJ2-1; the match to TRBD2 covers 11 bases. The CDR3 nucleotides read TGTGCCAGCAGCTTCTCCGGGACTAGCGGTGAGCAGTTCTTC. Encoded protein: CASSFSGTSGEQFF.